The 5 T cell receptor beta chains listed next were all sequenced from one sample in a study of T cell clonality in common variable immunodeficiency. Repertoires were generated with immunoSEQ multiplex PCR, while TCRdb's copy carries only in-frame clones and drops some. The sample holds under 65,000 clones, and no clone turns up only once. Sequenced material: peripheral blood mononuclear cells. The receptors originated from a person aged 18 to 75 in good health.

Turning to this clone: With the read ending 3 residues before the CDR3 end, the germline J gene is used to fill in that end. The rearrangement joins TRBV7-9 to TRBJ2-2; D is possibly TRBD1 or TRBD2 (5 bases each). This CDR3 contains 14 residues. Germline CDR1 is SEHNR and CDR2 is FQNEAQ (reference sequence). Incomplete CDR3 DNA: TGTGCCAGCAGCTTAAGGCAGGGAGATGAAAAG. This encodes CASSLRQGDEK. The full CDR3 reads CASSLRQGDEKLFF. Variable domain in full (rest from reference TRBV7-9 and TRBJ2-2): DTGVSQNPRHKITKRGQNVTFRCDPISEHNRLYWYRQTLGQGPEFLTYFQNEAQLEKSRLLSDRFSAERPKGSFSTLEIQRTEQGDSAMYLCASSLRQGDEKLFFGEGSRLTVL.

Ten or more counts support this clone. The CDR3 end lies 3 residues beyond the end of the read and is filled in from the germline J gene. The J gene is TRBJ1-5, the V gene TRBV6-2 or TRBV6-3; 7 bases agree with TRBD1. Germline CDR1 MNHEY, CDR2 SVGEGT. V trimming: 7 bases; J trimming: 1 base; junction bases outside the gene matches: 13. The CDR3 extends over 17 amino acids. CDR3 amino acids: CASTLRKTGPSNQPQHF. Partial CDR3 DNA: TGTGCCAGCACGCTTAGAAAGACAGGGCCGAGCAATCAGCCC.

This clone occurred many times. Coverage ceases 3 residues before the CDR3 finishes, and the germline J gene fills in the end. This chain uses TRBV9 with TRBJ1-3; the D is unclear. Germline V gives CDR1 SGDLS, CDR2 YYNGEE. Trimming left V 3 bases short and J 1 base short, with 8 bases between. This CDR3 has 14 residues. CDR3 DNA (partial): TGTGCCAGCAGCGCGAGTACTTCTGGAAACACC. It encodes CASSASTSGNT. Given in full, the CDR3 is CASSASTSGNTIYF.

This clone was found many times. The CDR3 protein is CASSLSLAGGDTQYF. The sequenced part of the CDR3 DNA is TGTGCCAGCAGTTTATCACTAGCGGGGGGGGATACG. This chain joins TRBV28 and TRBJ2-3; 13 nucleotides line up with TRBD2. The read comes to an end 3 residues before the CDR3 does, leaving the germline J gene to fill in the end. Trimming cost V 1 base and J 6 bases; bases outside gene matches: 1. Germline V gene data show CDR1 as MDHEN and CDR2 as SYDVKM. The length of the CDR3 is 15 residues. The full variable domain, completed using reference TRBV28 and TRBJ2-3, is DVKVTQSSRYLVKRTGEKVFLECVQDMDHENMFWYRQDPGLGLRLIYFSYDVKMKEKGDIPEGYSVSREKKERFSLILESASTNQTSMYLCASSLSLAGGDTQYFGPGTRLTVL.

About this clone itself: The CDR3 goes on 3 residues after the read ends, and that part is filled in from the germline J gene. J is TRBJ2-1 and V is TRBV7-9; 7 bases align to TRBD2. V gave up 0 bases and J gave up 6 bases; unmatched junction bases: 5. CDR1 and CDR2 from the germline V gene are SEHNR and FQNEAQ (reference sequence). The CDR3 runs to 15 residues. The part of the CDR3 DNA that was read is TGTGCCAGCAGCTTAGCCTCGGGGGGTAGCAATGAG. Protein product: CASSLASGGSNE. The CDR3 as a whole reads CASSLASGGSNEQFF.